A selection of T cell receptor beta chains follows, all from one sample in a study of T cell responses to AZD1222 COVID-19 vaccine. Some clones are missing from TCRdb's copy, which holds only in-frame ones; the method was immunoSEQ multiplex PCR. In the table there are about 100,000 clones, approximately 93% of which are singletons. The specimen was peripheral blood, collected 28 days after the second AZD1222 dose. The receptors here all came from an adult who received the AZD1222 COVID-19 vaccine. The CDR3 runs from the conserved cysteine through the conserved F or W. A D gene is named only where the DNA matches it firmly. Expanded clones are given a class, and other clones once, few, many or no size at all.

>TRBJ1-5|NA|TRBV6-6|NA
TGTGCCAGCAGTACTCACAGGGTGAGCAATCAGCCCCAGCATTTT
CASSTHRVSNQPQHF
>TRBJ1-3|NA|TRBV6-5|NA
TGTGCCAGCAGTCCCACTTTGCAGGGCACCATATATTTT
CASSPTLQGTIYF
>TRBJ1-2|TRBD1|TRBV28|NA
TGTGCCAGCAGTCCCCCCGACAGGGGTTCCTATGGCTACACCTTC
CASSPPDRGSYGYTF
>TRBJ2-6|NA|TRBV7-9|NA
TGTGCCAGCAGCTTAGAAGGGGCCAACGTCCTGACTTTC
CASSLEGANVLTF
>TRBJ2-1|TRBD2|TRBV6-5|NA
TGTGCCAGCAGTTACTGGGGGACTAGCGGCCCCAATGAGCAGTTCTTC
CASSYWGTSGPNEQFF
>TRBJ1-1|TRBD1|TRBV12-3/TRBV12-4|NA
TGTGCCAGCAATCCGGGACAGGGGCTTTCCGAGGTCTTT
CASNPGQGLSEVF
>TRBJ2-3|NA|TRBV2|NA
TGTGCCAGCAGTGTAGAGGCCACAGATACGCAGTATTTT
CASSVEATDTQYF
>TRBJ2-1|TRBD2|TRBV10-1|NA
TGCGCCAGCAGTGAAATGACCGGGACTAGCGGGAGGAGGAATGAGCAGTTCTTC
CASSEMTGTSGRRNEQFF
>TRBJ2-7|NA|TRBV21-1|NA
TGTGCCAATTGGTTGACAGGGTATCGGTACGAGCAGTACTTC
CANWLTGYRYEQYF
>TRBJ2-3|TRBD2|TRBV5-4|NA
TGTGCCAGCAGCTTGGCTAGCGGGTCAACAGATACGCAGTATTTT
CASSLASGSTDTQYF
>TRBJ2-7|TRBD2|TRBV6-5|NA
TGTGCCAGCAAGACGGGGGGGCTATACGAGCAGTACTTC
CASKTGGLYEQYF
>TRBJ2-1|NA|TRBV6-2/TRBV6-3|NA
TGTGCCAGCAGTTACGGCGGCTCCTACAATGAGCAGTTCTTC
CASSYGGSYNEQFF
>TRBJ2-1|TRBD1|TRBV5-1|NA
TGCGCCACCTCGGAATTCCCTATCGGACAGGGAGACAATGAGCAGTTCTTC
CATSEFPIGQGDNEQFF
>TRBJ2-7|TRBD2|TRBV5-1|NA
TGCGCCAGCAGCTTGGAAAGCGGGAGGACCTACGAGCAGTACTTC
CASSLESGRTYEQYF
>TRBJ1-6|NA|TRBV28|NA
TGTGCCAGCAGGTGGGGGGCTGGAAATTCACCCCTCCACTTT
CASRWGAGNSPLHF
>TRBJ2-7|NA|TRBV6-2/TRBV6-3|NA
TGTGCCAGCAGTCGTCAGTACGAGCAGTACTTC
CASSRQYEQYF
>TRBJ2-2|NA|TRBV6-5|NA
TGTGCCAGCAGTCCCCGTACATTGGCCGGGGAGCTGTTTTTT
CASSPRTLAGELFF
>TRBJ1-5|NA|TRBV7-9|NA
TGTGCCAGCAGCTCCGACACAGGATTTCAGCCCCAGCATTTT
CASSSDTGFQPQHF
>TRBJ1-2|NA|TRBV7-2|NA
TGTGCCAGCAGCTCCTCAGCGGGTCATGGCTACACCTTC
CASSSSAGHGYTF
>TRBJ1-1|NA|TRBV13|once
TGTGCCAGGAGAAGGGTTCTGAACACTGAAGCTTTCTTT
CARRRVLNTEAFF
>TRBJ1-6|NA|TRBV7-2|NA
TGTGCCAGCAGCTTAGAATGGGGGACCTATAATTCACCCCTCCACTTT
CASSLEWGTYNSPLHF
>TRBJ2-3|NA|TRBV6-1|NA
TGTGCCACTGACCGGGACAGCACAGATACGCAGTATTTT
CATDRDSTDTQYF
>TRBJ1-3|TRBD1|TRBV5-1|NA
TGCGCCAGCAGCTTGGAGCAGACAGGGCGAAACACCATATATTTT
CASSLEQTGRNTIYF
>TRBJ2-3|NA|TRBV7-8|NA
TGTGCCAGCATGGCGGGGAGCACAGATACGCAGTATTTT
CASMAGSTDTQYF
>TRBJ2-7|NA|TRBV4-3|NA
TGCGCCAGCAGCCAAGATCAGGGTAATACCTACGAGCAGTACTTC
CASSQDQGNTYEQYF
>TRBJ1-2|NA|TRBV5-4|NA
TGTGCCAGCAGCAGAGAGAGCGGCTACACCTTC
CASSRESGYTF
>TRBJ2-7|TRBD2|TRBV28|NA
TGTGCCAGCAGTCCGGGTGGAGCGGGAGGGTCCGAGCAGTACTTC
CASSPGGAGGSEQYF
>TRBJ2-3|TRBD2|TRBV10-2|NA
TGCGCCAGCAGGGGACTAGCGCCCGAAGATACGCAGTATTTT
CASRGLAPEDTQYF
>TRBJ1-5|NA|TRBV4-1|NA
TGCGCCAGCAGCCGAAGGGACCGTAGCAATCAGCCCCAGCATTTT
CASSRRDRSNQPQHF
>TRBJ2-1|NA|TRBV27|NA
TGTGCCAGCAGTCCAAGTTCGAGCTCCTACAATGAGCAGTTCTTC
CASSPSSSSYNEQFF
>TRBJ2-3|TRBD1|TRBV24-1|NA
TGTGCCACCAGTGATACAGGGGGGACAGATACGCAGTATTTT
CATSDTGGTDTQYF
>TRBJ2-1|NA|TRBV7-9|NA
TGTGCCAGCAGCTTATGGGGAGCAGGGCACAATGAGCAGTTCTTC
CASSLWGAGHNEQFF
>TRBJ1-6|NA|TRBV28|NA
TGTGCCAGCAGTTTGGGTGACCTAAGTAATTCACCCCTCCACTTT
CASSLGDLSNSPLHF
>TRBJ2-7|TRBD2|TRBV19|NA
TGTGCCAGTAGTATGCAGCTAGCGGGAGCTCAAGAGCAGTACTTC
CASSMQLAGAQEQYF
>TRBJ1-4|NA|TRBV2|NA
TGTGCCAGTGCGCGAGACCTGGGGGGCCTTAATGAAAAACTGTTTTTT
CASARDLGGLNEKLFF
>TRBJ2-3|NA|TRBV25-1|NA
TGTGCCAGCAGCTGGACGCGGGGCCTGGGGGCGGATACGCAGTATTTT
CASSWTRGLGADTQYF
>TRBJ1-1|NA|TRBV5-1|NA
TGCGCCAGCAGCTTGATAGGAAGGAACACTGAAGCTTTCTTT
CASSLIGRNTEAFF
>TRBJ1-4|TRBD1|TRBV28|NA
TGTGCCAGCAGTGGGGACAGGGGGGAGGATGAAAAACTGTTTTTT
CASSGDRGEDEKLFF
>TRBJ1-1|TRBD1|TRBV28|NA
TGTGCCAGCAGCACACCAGACAGGGTTGGCACTGAAGCTTTCTTT
CASSTPDRVGTEAFF